This TCR beta chain was identified in a study of cytomegalovirus exposure and HLA in healthy donors (dated by TCRdb to between 2016 and 2019). The study in broad terms: The roughly 650 repertoires of the first cohort and the approximately 110 validation repertoires were produced on the same platform, according to a later analysis. The study was designed to test whether signatures of past pathogen exposure could be identified by cataloging public T cell receptors. A separate validation cohort of 100 to 150 different subjects was used in addition to the approximately 640-subject first cohort. High-throughput TCR immunosequencing, statistical association of individual TCRs with disease status, and machine learning were combined to predict cytomegalovirus infection status. Findings and caveats that apply to the study as a whole: Cytomegalovirus status was reported to be diagnosed by the classifier with high specificity and sensitivity in both the original and validation cohorts. Most TCR sequences were observed very rarely across donors, whereas some public TCRs were present in many individuals. Of the cluster scores, roughly 95% were above 0 in a later analysis, which found that TCRs clustered in the first cohort also tended to co-occur in the 95 to 150 validation repertoires. According to the authors, the approach could potentially be generalized to other disease states and immunological phenotypes. A total of 150 or so TCR beta chains were listed by the study as associated with cytomegalovirus. Three of the identified cytomegalovirus-associated TCR beta chains were confirmed in vitro to be specific for cytomegalovirus antigens. A later analysis had no HLA typing for the validation cohort, so co-occurrence there was scored across all 120 or so repertoires.

The CDR3 measures 14 amino acids from cysteine to phenylalanine. Only CDR3 DNA remains: 42 bases, in frame from the first base. As encoded in the germline V gene (reference sequence), CDR1 is SGHNT while CDR2 is YYREEE. V and J are truncated by 2 bases and 2 bases respectively, leaving an intervening sequence of 10 bases. Libraries came from the immunoSEQ multiplex PCR assay. On the authors' methods: A statistical classification framework was built for diagnosing cytomegalovirus status from the catalog of TCR beta chain sequences. TCRdb carries this immuneACCESS record with in-frame sequences only. Its versions omit some clonotypes, under half of them owing to an unresolved V gene in the studies checked, with the rest unexplained. V, J and clone size were drawn from that table, and D and trimming were deduced from the DNA. The sample profile shows tens of thousands of clones; roughly 96% of them were found once. Clones ranked in the top ten supply about 2.4% of the sample.

A word on this clone: The target of this receptor is not known. No base quality values were provided; no much bigger clone lies one nucleotide off.

Separate from the roughly 660-subject first cohort, the validation cohort of 90 to 150 subjects was the group to which the donors belonged. This TCR derives from a young man in good health and CMV-seronegative. Sequencing was done on a sample of PBMCs. Recombination connected TRBV5-4 to TRBJ2-5; TRBD1 might be the D gene, on 6 matching bases. The CDR3 protein: CASSFPGTQETQYF. The DNA reads TGTGCCAGCAGCTTCCCCGGGACACAAGAGACCCAGTACTTC. Where the CDR3 stops, the reference TRBV5-4 and TRBJ2-5 genes take over; the full variable domain is ETGVTQSPTHLIKTRGQQVTLRCSSQSGHNTVSWYQQALGQGPQFIFQYYREEENGRGNFPPRFSGLQFPNYSSELNVNALELDDSALYLCASSFPGTQETQYFGPGTRLLVL.